This T cell receptor (beta chain) was obtained from a study of identifying expanded T cells in peripheral blood (dated by TCRdb to about 2019). Some background on the complete study: Four technical replicates, made by sequencing separate aliquots from the same pool of genomic DNA, were compared pairwise.

No immune events such as infections were documented for the healthy donors during the collection period. Blood repertoires from healthy donors were used as a training cohort for calibrating time-dependent variance in a beta-binomial model of differential abundance of T-cell clones. The training cohort comprised about ten healthy donors, 3 female and 7 male. Donor ages ranged from about 29 to 65 years, with an average of approximately 43 years. Obtained from a commercial supplier, whole blood was collected from each healthy donor at three time points set two to three weeks apart. For immunosequencing, genomic DNA was extracted from whole blood that had not been sorted. Points on this clone: Its cognate antigen has yet to be identified. Per-base qualities were not stored, and no clone one base away is much larger.

V trim: 4 bases; J trim: 8 bases; unmatched bases: 10. The CDR3, cysteine through phenylalanine, is 14 amino acids long. Kept here is only the CDR3 DNA, which spans 42 bases and is read in frame from base 1. As encoded in the germline V gene, CDR1 is MGHRA while CDR2 is YSYEKL. Paper-wide results and their limitations: Variance in clone template counts between roughly two-week samples significantly increased with total template count across all healthy donors. Between technical replicates the binomial model flagged approximately 1.3 differentially abundant clones, whereas over two weeks the binomial model flagged about 15 and over roughly four weeks 19 to 20. It was expected by the authors that biological variance in healthy repertoires might increase further over much longer intervals, such as months to years. Across all healthy-donor time intervals, the beta-binomial model significantly lowered both the number of clones called differentially abundant and the false-positive rate.

The immunoSEQ Assay, which relies on bias-controlled multiplex PCR amplification of genomic DNA, was used to profile TCRbeta CDR3 regions. In the paper's pipeline: The absolute abundance of each unique TCRbeta CDR3 region was quantified after sequences were collapsed and filtered. Differential abundance was tested with a binomial (Fisher-equivalent) model and with a beta-binomial model adding time-dependent variance fitted from healthy donors. Any clone with fewer than 5 combined templates was excluded, and a clone was called differentially abundant if its Benjamini-Hochberg FDR was below 0.01. Using the form v = (b*log(k)+a)^2, the beta-binomial variance was modeled as a function of the total template count across the two samples. What TCRdb holds here is the immuneACCESS table cut down to in-frame rearrangements. Part of the clones is not present; checked against another copy, under half of the missing clones reflect an unresolved V gene, and the others are unexplained. The D gene and trimming were derived from the DNA, and the V and J assignments and clone size from that table. Recorded for this sample are tens of thousands of clones; more than 70% of them occurred a single time. The ten largest clones add up to about 4% of the sample.

This TCR came from a person between 18 and 75 years old in good health. Recombination linked TRBV4-1 to TRBJ1-1; the central 7 bases match TRBD1. The sequenced material came from blood. The base sequence is TGCGCCAGCAGCCCGATTCTCCGGGACAGAGAAGCTTTCTTT. Translated, it gives CASSPILRDREAFF.